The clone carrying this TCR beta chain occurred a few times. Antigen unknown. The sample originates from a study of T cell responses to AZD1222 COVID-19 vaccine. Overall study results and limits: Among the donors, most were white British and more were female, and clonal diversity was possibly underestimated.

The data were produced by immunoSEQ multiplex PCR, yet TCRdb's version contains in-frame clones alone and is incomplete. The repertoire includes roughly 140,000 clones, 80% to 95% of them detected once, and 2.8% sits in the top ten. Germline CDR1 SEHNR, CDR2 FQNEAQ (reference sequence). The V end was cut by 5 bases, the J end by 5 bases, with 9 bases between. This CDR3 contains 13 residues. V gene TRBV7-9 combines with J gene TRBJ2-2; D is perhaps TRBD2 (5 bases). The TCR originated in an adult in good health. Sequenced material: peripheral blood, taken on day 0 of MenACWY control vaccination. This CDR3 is CASSPEGTGELFF. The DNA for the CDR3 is TGTGCCAGCAGCCCCGAGGGTACCGGGGAGCTGTTTTTT.